This TCR beta chain was captured in a study of OX40 agonist ivuxolimab in advanced cancers. Study-wide results and caveats: The study found that CD8+ T cells averaged more expanded clones than CD4+.

Points on this clone: Its antigen is as yet unknown.

Using immunoSEQ multiplex PCR, the repertoire was profiled, and TCRdb retains in-frame clones only, with some absent. The data show over 40,000 clones, roughly 86% seen once. The CDR3 covers 14 residues. Trimming stripped 5 bases from V and 5 bases from J, with 16 bases between. Germline CDR1 SGHAT, CDR2 FQNNGV. This sequence was found in an adult with an advanced solid tumor such as melanoma, head and neck, liver or kidney cancer. The specimen was CD4+ or CD8+ T cells sorted from blood, collected in a trial of the OX40 agonist ivuxolimab. The chain is built from TRBV11-2 and TRBJ2-7; either TRBD1 or TRBD2 may fit D (5 bases each). The CDR3 region has the DNA TGTGCCAGCAGCCGGGGCCTTCGACCGGACGAGCAGTACTTC. Protein sequence: CASSRGLRPDEQYF. Variable domain in full (rest from reference TRBV11-2 and TRBJ2-7): EAGVAQSPRYKIIEKRQSVAFWCNPISGHATLYWYQQILGQGPKLLIQFQNNGVVDDSQLPKDRFSAERLKGVDSTLKIQPAKLEDSAVYLCASSRGLRPDEQYFGPGTRLTVT.